This T cell receptor beta chain was sequenced during a study of shared clonotypes between healthy human individuals. HIV-negative, healthy adults without recent acute infections or vaccinations were the donors. Here immunoSEQ multiplex PCR was the method, and the copy in TCRdb shows in-frame clones only, minus some. This table has 400,000 to 600,000 clones, about four fifths appearing once. Germline CDR1 reads SGHTA; CDR2 reads FQGNSA. The CDR3 is made up of 16 amino acids. With 5 bases removed from V and 5 bases from J, the gap between germline ends came to 21 bases. This TCR derives from a woman aged 35 to 49 in good health. Some clones in this sample may be carry-over from other donors' samples. Source material: PBMCs. The chain joins TRBV7-2 to TRBJ2-5; D may correspond to TRBD1 or TRBD2 (7 bases each). The CDR3, as DNA: TGTGCCAGCAGCCTACGACAGGGAGGGGGTTCGGAGACCCAGTACTTC. It translates to CASSLRQGGGSETQYF. Based on the CDR3 plus reference TRBV7-2 and TRBJ2-5, the full variable domain is GAGVSQSPSNKVTEKGKDVELRCDPISGHTALYWYRQSLGQGLEFLIYFQGNSAPDKSGLPSDRFSAERTGGSVSTLTIQRTQQEDSAVYLCASSLRQGGGSETQYFGPGTRLLVL.